Each of the 4 T cell receptor beta chains below was sequenced from the same sample in a study of blood T cell repertoires in COVID-19 (TCRdb year 2020). The library was produced with the immunoSEQ multiplex PCR assay. TCRdb limited this immuneACCESS table to in-frame rearrangements with V and J called. A share of clones is missing; checked studies link under half to unresolved V genes, and the rest is unexplained. The sample table records 650,000 to 800,000 clones; about nine tenths of these occur just once. The ten biggest clones cover over 0.2% of the sample. The sample consisted of peripheral blood. These receptor sequences come from a woman younger than 30 with acute or convalescent COVID-19.

In its sample, this clone was seen a few times. The genes are TRBV18 and TRBJ1-2; possibly TRBD1 for D (5 bases). Germline CDR1 KGHSH, CDR2 LQKENI. The CDR3 length is 15 residues. V was clipped by 3 bases and J by 4 bases, with 15 bases between them. In DNA, the CDR3 is TGTGCCAGCTCACCGGCTACAGGCGTCCTCTATGGCTACACCTTC. It translates to CASSPATGVLYGYTF.

The V call is TRBV5-4, the J call TRBJ1-1; 7 bases fit TRBD1. Germline trimming cut 6 bases from V and 0 bases from J; bases unmatched to any gene: 8. Germline assignment: CDR1 SGHNT and CDR2 YYREEE (reference sequence). The CDR3 has 15 amino acids. The CDR3 bases are TGTGCCAGCAACCCAGACAGGGCCATGAACACTGAAGCTTTCTTT. It codes for CASNPDRAMNTEAFF.

This clone has a count of ten or more. V gene TRBV6-2 or TRBV6-3 combines with J gene TRBJ2-2, with 8 bases identical to TRBD2. CDR3 length: 15 amino acids. In germline, CDR1 is MNHEY, CDR2 SVGEGT. The J segment lost 5 bases and the V segment lost 5 bases, leaving 7 bases of the junction unmatched. The CDR3, as DNA: TGTGCCAGCAGTGTCTCAGCGGGGGAGACCGGGGAGCTGTTTTTT. Translating gives CASSVSAGETGELFF.

The chain couples TRBV4-1 to TRBJ1-3; D possibly corresponds to TRBD1 (5 bases). V gave up 0 bases and J gave up 0 bases, with 9 bases separating them. Germline V gives CDR1 MGHRA, CDR2 YSYEKL. The CDR3 sequence is 16 residues long. The CDR3, as DNA: TGCGCCAGCAGCCAAGAGGGGGGGGGCTCTGGAAACACCATATATTTT. It encodes CASSQEGGGSGNTIYF.